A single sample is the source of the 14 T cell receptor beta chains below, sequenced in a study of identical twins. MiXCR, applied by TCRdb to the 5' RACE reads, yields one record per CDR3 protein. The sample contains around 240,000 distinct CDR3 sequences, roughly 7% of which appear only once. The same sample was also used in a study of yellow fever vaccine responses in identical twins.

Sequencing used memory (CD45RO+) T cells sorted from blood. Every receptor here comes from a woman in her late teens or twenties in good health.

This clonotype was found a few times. The CDR3 reads CASSPSSGGETQYF. DNA for the CDR3: TGTGCCAGCTCGCCATCTAGCGGGGGAGAGACCCAGTACTTC. The rearrangement links TRBV18 to TRBJ2-5; 10 nucleotides agree with TRBD2. Germline V gene data show CDR1 as KGHSH and CDR2 as LQKENI. The J segment lost 4 bases and the V segment lost 6 bases, leaving 5 bases of the junction unmatched. This CDR3 is 14 amino acids long.

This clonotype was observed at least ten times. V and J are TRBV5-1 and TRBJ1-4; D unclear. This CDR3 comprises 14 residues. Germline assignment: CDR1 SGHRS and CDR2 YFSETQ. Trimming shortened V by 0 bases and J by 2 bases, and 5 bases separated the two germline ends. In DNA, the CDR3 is TGCGCCAGCAGCTTGGCGGCGACTAATGAAAAACTGTTTTTT. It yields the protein CASSLAATNEKLFF.

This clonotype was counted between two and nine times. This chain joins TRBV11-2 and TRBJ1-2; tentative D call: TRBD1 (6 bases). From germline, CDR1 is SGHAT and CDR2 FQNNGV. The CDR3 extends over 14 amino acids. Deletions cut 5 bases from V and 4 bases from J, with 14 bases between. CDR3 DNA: TGTGCCAGCAGCCGCTCAACAGGGTCCTATGGCTACACCTTC. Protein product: CASSRSTGSYGYTF.

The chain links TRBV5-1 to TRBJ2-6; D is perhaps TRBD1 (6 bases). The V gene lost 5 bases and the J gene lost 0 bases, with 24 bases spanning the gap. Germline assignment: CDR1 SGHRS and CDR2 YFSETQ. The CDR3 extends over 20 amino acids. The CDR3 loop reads CASSFQIQGLQSSGANVLTF. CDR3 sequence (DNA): TGCGCCAGCAGTTTTCAAATACAGGGCCTCCAGAGCTCTGGGGCCAACGTCCTGACTTTC.

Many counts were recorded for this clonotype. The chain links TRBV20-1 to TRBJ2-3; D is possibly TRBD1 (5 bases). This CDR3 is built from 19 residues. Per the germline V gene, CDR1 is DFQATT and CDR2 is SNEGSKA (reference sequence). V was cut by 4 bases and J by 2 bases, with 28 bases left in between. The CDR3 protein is CSAKVWTEWGSSSTDTQYF. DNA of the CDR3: TGCAGTGCTAAGGTTTGGACCGAATGGGGCAGTTCGTCCACAGATACGCAGTATTTT.

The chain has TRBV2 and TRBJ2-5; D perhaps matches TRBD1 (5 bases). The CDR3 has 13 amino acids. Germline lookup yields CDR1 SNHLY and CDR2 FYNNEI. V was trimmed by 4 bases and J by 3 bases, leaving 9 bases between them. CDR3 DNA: TGTGCCAGCAGTGTGACAGTAGAAGAGACCCAGTACTTC. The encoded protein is CASSVTVEETQYF.

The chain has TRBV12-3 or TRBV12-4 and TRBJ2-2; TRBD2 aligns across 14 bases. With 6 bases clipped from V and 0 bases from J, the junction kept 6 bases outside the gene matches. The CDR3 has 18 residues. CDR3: CASRPTTSGGANTGELFF. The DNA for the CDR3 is TGTGCCAGCAGGCCCACGACTAGCGGGGGGGCGAACACCGGGGAGCTGTTTTTT.

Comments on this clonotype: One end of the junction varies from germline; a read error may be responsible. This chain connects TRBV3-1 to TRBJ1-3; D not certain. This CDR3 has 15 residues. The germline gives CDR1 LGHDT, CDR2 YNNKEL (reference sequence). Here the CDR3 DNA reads TGTGCCAGCAGCCAAGAGTATCCCTCTGCAAACACCATATATTTT. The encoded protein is CASSQEYPSANTIYF.

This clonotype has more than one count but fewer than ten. The CDR3 DNA reads TGTGCCAGCAGCCCGGATGGGCCCGTAGATACGCAGTATTTT. Protein sequence: CASSPDGPVDTQYF. V and J are TRBV11-2 and TRBJ2-3; D remains unclear. The CDR3 is 14 residues long. The germline V gene encodes CDR1 SGHAT and CDR2 FQNNGV. V was cut by 5 bases and J by 5 bases, with 14 bases left in between.

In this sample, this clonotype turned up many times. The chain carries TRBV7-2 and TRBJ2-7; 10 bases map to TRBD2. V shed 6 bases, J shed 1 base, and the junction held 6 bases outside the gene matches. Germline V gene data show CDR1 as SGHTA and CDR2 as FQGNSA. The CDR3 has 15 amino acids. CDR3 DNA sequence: TGTGCCAGCAGTCGGAGCGGGGGGGCGTCCTACGAGCAGTACGTC. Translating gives CASSRSGGASYEQYV.

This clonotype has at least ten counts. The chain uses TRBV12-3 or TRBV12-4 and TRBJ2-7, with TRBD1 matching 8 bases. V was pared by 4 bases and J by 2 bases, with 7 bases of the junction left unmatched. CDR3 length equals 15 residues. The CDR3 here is CASSYGTGRPYEQYF. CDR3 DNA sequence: TGTGCCAGCAGTTACGGGACAGGCAGGCCCTACGAGCAGTACTTC.

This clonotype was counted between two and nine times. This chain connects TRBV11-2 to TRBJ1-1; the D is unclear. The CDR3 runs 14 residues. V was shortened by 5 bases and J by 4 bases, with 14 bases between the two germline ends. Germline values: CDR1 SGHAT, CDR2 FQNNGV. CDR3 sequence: CASSSHGPSTEAFF. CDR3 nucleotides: TGTGCCAGCAGCAGTCATGGGCCGAGCACTGAAGCTTTCTTT.

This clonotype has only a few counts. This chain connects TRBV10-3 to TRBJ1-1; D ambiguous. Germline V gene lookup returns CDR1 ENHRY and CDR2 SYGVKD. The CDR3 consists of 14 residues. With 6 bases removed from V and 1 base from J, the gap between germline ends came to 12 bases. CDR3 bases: TGTGCCATCAGCAAGGGCGCCCAGAACACTGAAGCTTTCTTT. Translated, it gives CAISKGAQNTEAFF.

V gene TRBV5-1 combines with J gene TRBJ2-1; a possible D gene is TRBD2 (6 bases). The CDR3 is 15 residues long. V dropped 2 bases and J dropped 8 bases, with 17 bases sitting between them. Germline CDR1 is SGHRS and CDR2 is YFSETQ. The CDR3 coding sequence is TGCGCCAGCAGCTTCTCGGGGGATGTTGGGGATGAGCAGTTCTTC. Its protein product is CASSFSGDVGDEQFF. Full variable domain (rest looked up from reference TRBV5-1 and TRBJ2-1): KAGVTQTPRYLIKTRGQQVTLSCSPISGHRSVSWYQQTPGQGLQFLFEYFSETQRNKGNFPGRFSGRQFSNSRSEMNVSTLELGDSALYLCASSFSGDVGDEQFFGPGTRLTVL.